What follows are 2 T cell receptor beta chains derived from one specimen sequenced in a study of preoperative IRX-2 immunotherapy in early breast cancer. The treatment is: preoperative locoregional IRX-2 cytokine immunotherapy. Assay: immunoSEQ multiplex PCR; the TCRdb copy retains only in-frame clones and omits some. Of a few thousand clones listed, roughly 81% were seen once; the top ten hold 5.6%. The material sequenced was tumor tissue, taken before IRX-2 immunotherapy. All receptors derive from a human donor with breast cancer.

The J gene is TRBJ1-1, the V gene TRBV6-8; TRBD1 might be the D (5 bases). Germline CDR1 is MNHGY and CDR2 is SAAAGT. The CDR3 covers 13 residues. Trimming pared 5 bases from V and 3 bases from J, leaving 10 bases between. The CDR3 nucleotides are TGTGCCAGCAGTGGGAGGGACTACACTGAAGCTTTCTTT. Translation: CASSGRDYTEAFF.

CDR3 residues: CSVEEWLADYNEQFF. CDR3 nucleotides: TGCAGCGTTGAAGAATGGCTAGCGGATTACAATGAGCAGTTCTTC. The V gene is TRBV29-1, the J gene TRBJ2-1; 7 bases are a match to TRBD2. The CDR3 consists of 15 residues. The trim removed 0 bases at V and 4 bases at J, leaving 6 bases unmatched. CDR1 is SQVTM, CDR2 ANQGSEA, per germline.